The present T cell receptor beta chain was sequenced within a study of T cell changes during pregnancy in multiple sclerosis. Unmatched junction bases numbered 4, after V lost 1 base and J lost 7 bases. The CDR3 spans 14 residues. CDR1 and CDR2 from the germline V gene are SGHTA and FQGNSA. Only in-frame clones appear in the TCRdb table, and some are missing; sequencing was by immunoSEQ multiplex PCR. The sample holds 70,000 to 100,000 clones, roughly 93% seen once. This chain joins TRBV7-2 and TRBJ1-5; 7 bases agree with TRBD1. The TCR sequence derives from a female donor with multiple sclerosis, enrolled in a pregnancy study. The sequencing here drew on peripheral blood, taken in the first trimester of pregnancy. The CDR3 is CASSLEQGRQPQHF. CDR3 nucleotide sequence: TGTGCCAGCAGCTTAGAACAGGGGAGACAGCCCCAGCATTTT.